These 30 T cell receptor beta chains originate from one sample sequenced in a study of T-cell reconstitution after alpha-beta-depleted transplantation in children. A library of TCRbeta sequences, prepared with unique molecular identifiers, was generated. TCRdb re-derived calls from the PCR reads in MiXCR, one entry per CDR3 protein. The sample gives approximately 130,000 distinct CDR3 sequences, roughly 9% of which show up once; around 24% is in the top ten. The sample consisted of PBMCs, mostly from graft donor cells, taken 180 days after TCRalphabeta/CD19-depleted stem cell transplant. The receptor set was obtained from a girl under two years old who had a stem cell transplant for combined immunodeficiency, so the T cells may come from the graft donor.

The chain has TRBV5-1 and TRBJ2-1, with 12 nucleotides matching TRBD2. The V gene's germline CDR1 is SGHRS and CDR2 YFSETQ. V lost 1 base and J lost 6; bases outside the gene matches: 8. CDR3 length: 17 residues. The CDR3 spells CASSLRLAGGPSNEQFF. The CDR3 DNA follows: TGCGCCAGCAGCTTGAGGCTAGCGGGGGGGCCTAGCAATGAGCAGTTCTTC.

V is TRBV6-5 and J is TRBJ2-6; D gene unclear. CDR1 is MNHEY, CDR2 SVGAGI, per germline. Trimming stripped 0 bases from V and 0 bases from J, with 9 bases between. The CDR3 has 17 amino acids. CDR3 amino acids: CASSYSKEASGANVLTF. CDR3 bases: TGTGCCAGCAGTTACTCGAAAGAGGCCTCTGGGGCCAACGTCCTGACTTTC.

There are a few counts of this clonotype. The chain has TRBV19 and TRBJ2-3, with D tentatively TRBD2 (6 bases). With 4 bases removed from V and 7 bases from J, the gap between germline ends came to 15 bases. Germline lookup yields CDR1 LNHDA and CDR2 SQIVND (reference sequence). The CDR3 spans 14 residues. The CDR3 loop reads CASSTGLITNTQYF. As DNA, the CDR3 is TGTGCCAGTAGTACAGGACTAATAACCAATACGCAGTATTTT.

The gene calls are TRBV5-1 and TRBJ1-4, with D possibly TRBD1 on 5 matching bases. V dropped 4 bases and J dropped 7 bases, with 17 bases sitting between them. The CDR3 is made up of 15 amino acids. Germline CDR1 SGHRS, CDR2 YFSETQ. The chain's CDR3 is CASSGGHGKVEKLFF. DNA for the CDR3: TGCGCCAGCAGCGGAGGACATGGTAAAGTTGAAAAACTGTTTTTT.

The rearrangement links TRBV24-1 to TRBJ2-1, with D uncertain. Germline loops: CDR1 KGHDR, CDR2 SFDVKD. The CDR3 contains 13 residues. Trimming left V 4 bases short and J 8 bases short, with 11 bases between. CDR3 in amino acids: CATSEKGPYEQFF. The CDR3 nucleotides read TGTGCCACCAGTGAAAAGGGTCCCTATGAGCAGTTCTTC.

In its sample, this clonotype was seen a few times. The gene calls are TRBV20-1 and TRBJ2-5; perhaps TRBD2 as D (6 bases). This CDR3 region has 13 residues. The V end was cut by 5 bases, the J end by 1 base, with 11 bases between. The germline V gene has CDR1 DFQATT and CDR2 SNEGSKA (reference sequence). CDR3 DNA: TGCAGTGCTCTTCCTAGCGTCCAAGAGACCCAGTACTTC. Amino acids: CSALPSVQETQYF.

This sequence joins TRBV21-1 and TRBJ2-5. TRBV21-1 is noted as a pseudogene. The CDR3 totals 13 residues. In nucleotides, the CDR3 is TGTGCCAACAGCAAAGGAGGAACAGAGACCCAGTACTTC. Translated, it gives CANSKGGTETQYF.

This clonotype occurred a few times. V gene TRBV28 combines with J gene TRBJ1-6; no clear D gene. V was trimmed by 4 bases and J by 6 bases, leaving 4 bases between them. CDR3 length equals 12 residues. CDR1 and CDR2 from the germline V gene are MDHEN and SYDVKM. DNA of the CDR3: TGTGCCAGCAGTTCGATTAATTCACCCCTCCACTTT. It yields the protein CASSSINSPLHF.

The chain employs TRBV6-5 and TRBJ2-2; 10 bases are shared with TRBD2. The CDR3 has 18 residues. V shed 4 bases and J 0 bases; nucleotides not matched to a gene: 8. The germline CDR1 and CDR2 sequences are MNHEY and SVGAGI. The chain's CDR3 is CASSLLFGLAANTGELFF. The CDR3 DNA sequence: TGTGCCAGCAGTTTACTCTTCGGACTAGCGGCGAACACCGGGGAGCTGTTTTTT.

This sequence joins TRBV20-1 and TRBJ2-3; 10 bases fit TRBD2. The CDR3 length is 15 residues. The V gene end was trimmed by 1 base and the J gene end by 1 base; junction bases not matched to a gene: 2. Germline V lookup: CDR1 DFQATT, CDR2 SNEGSKA (reference sequence). The CDR3 DNA sequence: TGCAGTGCTAGAGCGACTAGCGGGCGCACAGATACGCAGTATTTT. Translating it yields CSARATSGRTDTQYF.

The gene calls are TRBV29-1 and TRBJ1-1; D unresolved. Germline V gives CDR1 SQVTM, CDR2 ANQGSEA. CDR3 length equals 11 residues. V was clipped by 5 bases and J by 7 bases, with 11 bases between them. This CDR3 reads CSVHLSYEAFF. CDR3 nucleotide sequence: TGCAGCGTTCACCTGAGTTATGAAGCTTTCTTT. Using reference TRBV29-1 and TRBJ1-1 for the parts outside the CDR3, the full variable domain is SAVISQKPSRDICQRGTSLTIQCQVDSQVTMMFWYRQQPGQSLTLIATANQGSEATYESGFVIDKFPISRPNLTFSTLTVSNMSPEDSSIYLCSVHLSYEAFFGQGTRLTVV.

V is TRBV9 and J is TRBJ1-5; a possible D gene is TRBD1 (6 bases). The CDR3 sequence is 13 residues long. Trimming took 5 bases from V and 3 from J, leaving 9 bases between them. From germline, CDR1 is SGDLS and CDR2 YYNGEE. The CDR3 reads CASSTGYNQPQHF. The CDR3 DNA is TGTGCCAGCAGTACAGGGTACAATCAGCCCCAGCATTTT. The full variable domain, rest sourced from reference TRBV9 and TRBJ1-5, is DSGVTQTPKHLITATGQRVTLRCSPRSGDLSVYWYQQSLDQGLQFLIQYYNGEERAKGNILERFSAQQFPDLHSELNLSSLELGDSALYFCASSTGYNQPQHFGDGTRLSIL.

Notes on this clonotype: A junction boundary mismatches the germline segment, possibly from a read error. The chain recombines TRBV20-1 with TRBJ2-3; 11 bases agree with TRBD2. The CDR3 loop spans 16 amino acids. CDR1 is DFQATT and CDR2 is SNEGSKA in the germline V gene (reference sequence). Here the CDR3 reads CCARSGTSGSTDTQYF. The CDR3 DNA follows: TGCTGTGCTAGATCCGGGACTAGCGGTAGCACAGATACGCAGTATTTT.

V is TRBV29-1 and J is TRBJ1-2; a weak D match, TRBD1 (5 bases). Germline CDR1 and CDR2: SQVTM and ANQGSEA. This CDR3 is built from 12 residues. The germline V and J ends were trimmed by 7 bases and 7 bases, with 16 bases remaining between them. The CDR3 protein is CSALGRAAGYTF. The CDR3 DNA reads as TGCAGCGCCCTCGGCAGGGCGGCTGGCTACACCTTC.

This clonotype showed up just a few times. This sequence joins TRBV20-1 and TRBJ2-2; 8 bases match TRBD1. CDR3 size: 14 residues. Germline values: CDR1 DFQATT, CDR2 SNEGSKA (reference sequence). V dropped 3 bases and J dropped 2; count of bases not matched to a gene: 2. The CDR3: CSARDRANTGELFF. CDR3 bases: TGCAGTGCTAGGGACAGGGCAAACACCGGGGAGCTGTTTTTT.

This clonotype showed up just a few times. The chain employs TRBV20-1 and TRBJ2-3; D gene ambiguous. Germline loops: CDR1 DFQATT, CDR2 SNEGSKA (reference sequence). Between the trimmed V and J ends, which lost 5 bases and 4 bases, there was a span of 10 bases. The CDR3 is 12 residues long. The CDR3 DNA follows: TGCAGTGCTGCCAAGAAAGCAGATACGCAGTATTTT. Protein product: CSAAKKADTQYF.

The gene calls are TRBV5-1 and TRBJ2-7; TRBD2 might be the D (7 bases). Trimming cost V 3 bases and J 2 bases, with 15 bases left between them. CDR1 and CDR2 from the germline V gene are SGHRS and YFSETQ. The CDR3 runs 15 residues. The CDR3: CASSSGGRDPYEQYF. Here the CDR3 DNA reads TGCGCCAGCAGCTCGGGGGGCAGGGACCCCTACGAGCAGTACTTC.

This chain connects TRBV7-6 to TRBJ2-1; perhaps TRBD2 as D (6 bases). Trimming cost V 4 bases and J 0 bases, with 19 bases left between them. CDR3 size: 18 residues. The germline V gene has CDR1 SGHVS and CDR2 FNYEAQ. CDR3 amino acids: CASSSPRDFSSSYNEQFF. The CDR3 coding sequence is TGTGCCAGCAGCTCCCCCCGGGACTTCTCGAGCTCCTACAATGAGCAGTTCTTC. Filled out from reference TRBV7-6 and TRBJ2-1, the complete variable domain reads GAGVSQSPRYKVTKRGQDVALRCDPISGHVSLYWYRQALGQGPEFLTYFNYEAQQDKSGLPNDRFSAERPEGSISTLTIQRTEQRDSAMYRCASSSPRDFSSSYNEQFFGPGTRLTVL.

This clonotype was seen only a few times. This chain links TRBV9 with TRBJ2-3; 8 bases map to TRBD2. The germline gives CDR1 SGDLS, CDR2 YYNGEE. The V gene end was trimmed by 3 bases and the J gene end by 0 bases; junction bases not matched to a gene: 0. The CDR3 sequence is 14 residues long. CDR3 region: CASSASGSTDTQYF. The CDR3 coding sequence is TGTGCCAGCAGCGCTAGCGGGAGCACAGATACGCAGTATTTT.

This clonotype was recorded a few times. The rearrangement uses TRBV20-1 and TRBJ1-2, with D tentatively TRBD1 (6 bases). In germline, CDR1 is DFQATT, CDR2 SNEGSKA (reference sequence). The CDR3 has 13 residues. Trimming removed 3 bases at V and 2 bases at J, with 10 bases between. This chain's CDR3 is CSARNRENYGYTF. The CDR3 DNA reads TGCAGTGCTAGGAACAGGGAAAACTATGGCTACACCTTC.

The chain carries TRBV4-3 and TRBJ1-6, with a tentative D call TRBD1 (5 bases). This CDR3 has 14 residues. The germline gives CDR1 LGHNA, CDR2 YSLEER. Trimming removed 4 bases at V and 10 bases at J, with 14 bases between. CDR3: CASSRRVSGSPLHF. CDR3 DNA: TGCGCCAGCAGCCGCAGGGTCTCTGGGTCACCCCTCCACTTT.

This clonotype was seen a handful of times. V gene TRBV18 combines with J gene TRBJ1-1; no firm D call. The V gene lost 6 bases and the J gene lost 1 base, with 12 bases spanning the gap. The CDR3 spans 14 residues. Per the germline V gene, CDR1 is KGHSH and CDR2 is LQKENI. The CDR3 region is CASSKREGNTEAFF. Here the CDR3 DNA reads TGTGCCAGCTCGAAGCGGGAGGGGAACACTGAAGCTTTCTTT.

This clonotype was detected many times. The junction and the germline gene differ at one end; a read error may be behind it. The J gene is TRBJ2-5, the V gene TRBV20-1; D remains unclear. Germline values: CDR1 DFQATT, CDR2 SNEGSKA (reference sequence). The CDR3 has 11 amino acids. Here the CDR3 reads CSARRQGTQYF. CDR3 coding DNA: TGCAGTGCTCGAAGGCAAGGGACCCAGTACTTC.

This clonotype was recorded at least ten times. The chain joins TRBV20-1 to TRBJ2-2; 7 positions agree with TRBD1. CDR1 and CDR2 (germline): DFQATT, SNEGSKA (reference sequence). The CDR3 sequence is 13 residues long. CDR3 sequence (DNA): TGCAGGCACAGGGGCGCGAACACCGGGGAGCTGTTTTTT. Encoded protein: CRHRGANTGELFF.

V is TRBV25-1 and J is TRBJ1-1; D remains unclear. Trimming removed 4 bases from V and 3 bases from J, with 12 bases in between. Germline values: CDR1 MGHDK, CDR2 SYGVNS. The CDR3 consists of 14 residues. The CDR3 DNA is TGTGCCAGCAGTGGAGGGAGGTTGGACACTGAAGCTTTCTTT. It encodes CASSGGRLDTEAFF.

The V and J genes are TRBV20-1 and TRBJ2-3, with TRBD2 matching over 7 bases. Germline V gene sequence: CDR1 DFQATT, CDR2 SNEGSKA (reference sequence). The CDR3 is 13 residues long. V was pared by 5 bases and J by 6 bases, with 8 bases of the junction left unmatched. Here the CDR3 DNA reads TGCAGTGCTTCGCAAACACTAGCGGATACGCAGTATTTT. It is translated as CSASQTLADTQYF.

This clonotype appeared many times. J is TRBJ2-3 and V is TRBV4-3; no firm D call. Germline values: CDR1 LGHNA, CDR2 YSLEER. V lost 4 bases and J lost 4, with 15 bases in between. This CDR3 has 15 amino acids. The CDR3 nucleotides are TGCGCCAGCAGCCCTGTACCGGTCACCCCAGATACGCAGTATTTT. It is translated as CASSPVPVTPDTQYF.

The chain joins TRBV20-1 to TRBJ2-3, with D perhaps being TRBD1 or TRBD2 (6 bases each). Between the trimmed V and J ends, which lost 5 bases and 0 bases, there was a span of 12 bases. Germline lookup yields CDR1 DFQATT and CDR2 SNEGSKA (reference sequence). The CDR3 consists of 14 residues. The DNA for the CDR3 is TGCAGTGCTCAGGGGACTTCAAGCACAGATACGCAGTATTTT. This gives the protein CSAQGTSSTDTQYF.

This clonotype was observed many times. V usage is TRBV7-8 and J usage is TRBJ2-7; TRBD2 matches 7 bases. From germline, CDR1 is SGHVS and CDR2 FQNEAQ. This CDR3 region has 14 residues. Trimming cost V 5 bases and J 3 bases; bases outside gene matches: 7. CDR3 coding DNA: TGTGCCAGCAGCCAGAGACTAGCCTACTACGAGCAGTACTTC. Translating gives CASSQRLAYYEQYF.

This clonotype was observed a few times. The V call is TRBV7-2, the J call TRBJ1-4, with TRBD1 as a possible D gene (5 bases). Germline V gives CDR1 SGHTA, CDR2 FQGNSA. CDR3 length: 13 amino acids. V shed 4 bases and J shed 7 bases, with 10 bases lying between them. The CDR3 sequence is CASSWAGAEKLFF. In DNA form, the CDR3 reads TGTGCCAGCAGCTGGGCCGGGGCTGAAAAACTGTTTTTT.